This is a list of T cell receptor beta chains from one sample in a study of OX40 agonist ivuxolimab in advanced cancers. The data were produced by immunoSEQ multiplex PCR, yet TCRdb's version contains in-frame clones alone and is incomplete. The sample comprises tens of thousands of clones, over 75% of which are singletons, and about 54% rests with the top ten. The specimen comprised CD4+ or CD8+ T cells sorted from blood, sampled in a trial of the OX40 agonist ivuxolimab. These TCRs come from an adult with an advanced solid tumor such as melanoma, head and neck, liver or kidney cancer. The CDR3 runs from the conserved cysteine through the conserved F or W. The D gene is left open where the match is weak. Expanded clones get a size class; other rows say once, few or many, or leave the size out.

>TRBD1|NA|TRBV28|TRBJ1-2
TGTGCCAGCAGTACTACCGGGACAGGGGGCGATATTTGGTATGGCTACACCTTC
CASSTTGTGGDIWYGYTF
>NA|NA|TRBV4-3|TRBJ2-1
TGCGCCAGCAGCCAAGATCCGGCGGGGCCTCCCAGCCCCTACAATGAGCAGTTCTTC
CASSQDPAGPPSPYNEQFF
>TRBD1|NA|TRBV27|TRBJ2-7
TGTGCCAGCAGATCTTCAGGGGGAACCACCTACGAGCAGTACTTC
CASRSSGGTTYEQYF
>TRBD1|NA|TRBV5-1|TRBJ2-7
TGCGCCAGCAGCCGTTCCGGGACAGGGTCCTACGAGCAGTACTTC
CASSRSGTGSYEQYF
>NA|NA|TRBV14|TRBJ2-7
TGTGCCAGCAGCCAATTCAGGGGAACCTACGAGCAGTACTTC
CASSQFRGTYEQYF
>NA|NA|TRBV27|TRBJ2-7
TGTGCCAGCAGTTTACGGACATCCTACGAGCAGTACTTC
CASSLRTSYEQYF
>TRBD1|once|TRBV7-7|TRBJ2-7
TGTGCTAGCAGCCCCGGGACAGGGCCCTTAGAGCAGTACTTC
CASSPGTGPLEQYF
>NA|NA|TRBV6-5|TRBJ2-1
TGTGCCAGCAGTCATGGGGGGGAGCAGTTCTTC
CASSHGGEQFF
>NA|NA|TRBV14|TRBJ2-2
TGTGCCAGCAACACCGCCCGGGACCGGACGAACACCGGGGAGCTGTTTTTT
CASNTARDRTNTGELFF
>NA|few|TRBV7-9|TRBJ2-1
TGTGCCAGCAGCTTAGTAGAGCTAGCTTCTGAGCAGTTCTTC
CASSLVELASEQFF
>TRBD1|NA|TRBV27|TRBJ1-5
TGTGCCAGCAGTTGGGACAGGCGGGATCAGCCCCAGCATTTT
CASSWDRRDQPQHF
>TRBD1|NA|TRBV4-2|TRBJ2-7
TGTGCCAGCAGCCGATTCTGGGGACAGTACTACGAGCAGTACTTC
CASSRFWGQYYEQYF
>TRBD2|NA|TRBV7-3|TRBJ2-1
TGTGCCAACATAGCGGGGTATGTGAGCTCCTACAATGAGCAGTTCTTC
CANIAGYVSSYNEQFF
>NA|NA|TRBV30|TRBJ2-3
TGTGCCTGGTGGGGTGGGGGATGGAGCACAGATACGCAGTATTTT
CAWWGGGWSTDTQYF
>NA|NA|TRBV5-6|TRBJ1-6
TGTGCCAGCAGCTCCGGGACGGCTTCCCGCCTCCACTTT
CASSSGTASRLHF
>NA|NA|TRBV7-2|TRBJ2-3
TGTGCCAGCAGCTTCCTTGGCGGGACTAGCACAGATACGCAGTATTTT
CASSFLGGTSTDTQYF
>TRBD2|NA|TRBV5-4|TRBJ2-7
TGTGCCAGCAGCGCCTGGGGTGGGGGGGGCTACGAGCAGTACTTC
CASSAWGGGGYEQYF
>NA|NA|TRBV11-3|TRBJ2-5
TGTGCCAGCAGCCCGAGGACGGAAGGGGAGACCCAGTACTTC
CASSPRTEGETQYF
>NA|NA|TRBV4-2|TRBJ1-1
TGTGCCAGCAGCCTGGTCCTAGGGAGCACTGAAGCTTTCTTT
CASSLVLGSTEAFF
>NA|NA|TRBV4-3|TRBJ1-1
TGCGCCAGCAGCCAAGATATAGGGGGGAACACTGAAGCTTTCTTT
CASSQDIGGNTEAFF
>NA|NA|TRBV21-1|TRBJ2-2
TGTGCCAGCAGCAAACACCTCCGGGACACCGACACCGGGGAGCTGTTTTTT
CASSKHLRDTDTGELFF
>NA|NA|TRBV27|TRBJ1-6
TGTGCCAGCAGTTTAGGGGGGGTTTCCTATAATTCACCCCTCCACTTT
CASSLGGVSYNSPLHF
>NA|NA|TRBV5-6|TRBJ2-7
TGTGCCAGCAGCCTGACAGTACCCTACGAGCAGTACTTC
CASSLTVPYEQYF
>NA|NA|TRBV10-1|TRBJ2-3
TGCGCCAGCAGTGAGTCTAGTTGGAGGACAGATACGCAGTATTTT
CASSESSWRTDTQYF
>NA|NA|TRBV13|TRBJ1-2
TGTGCCAGCAGCCATGACGGGGGACTTAACTATGGCTACACCTTC
CASSHDGGLNYGYTF
>NA|NA|TRBV2|TRBJ2-1
TGTGCCATCGAAACCCCGACCGGGGCTAGCAATGAGCAGTTCTTC
CAIETPTGASNEQFF
>TRBD2|NA|TRBV7-9|TRBJ2-5
TGTGCCAGCAGCTTATCACGGGGGGAGGTGGAGACCCAGTACTTC
CASSLSRGEVETQYF
>NA|NA|TRBV4-3|TRBJ2-4
TGCGCCAGCAGCCAAGATTGGGTTGAACTAGCCAAAAACATTCAGTACTTC
CASSQDWVELAKNIQYF
>TRBD2|large|TRBV7-9|TRBJ2-2
TGTGCCAGCAGTTGGACTAGCGGGGGAGAAAAAGCGAACACCGGGGAGCTGTTTTTT
CASSWTSGGEKANTGELFF
>TRBD1|NA|TRBV5-3|TRBJ2-7
TGTGCCAGAAGCTTGAGACAGGGCTACGAGCAGTACTTC
CARSLRQGYEQYF
>NA|NA|TRBV4-3|TRBJ1-3
TGCGCCAGCAGCCAAGATCGTGGCATACTCTCTGGAAACACCATATATTTT
CASSQDRGILSGNTIYF
>NA|NA|TRBV5-5|TRBJ1-4
TGTGCCAGCAGCTTGCACCCAGGGTCCTTTAATGAAAAACTGTTTTTT
CASSLHPGSFNEKLFF
>NA|NA|TRBV30|TRBJ2-5
TGTGCCTGGAGCGTCAACCAAGAGACCCAGTACTTC
CAWSVNQETQYF
>NA|NA|TRBV4-1|TRBJ2-2
TGCGCCAGCAGCCAAGCCGACTTAAACACCGGGGAGCTGTTTTTT
CASSQADLNTGELFF
>TRBD2|once|TRBV4-3|TRBJ2-1
TGCGCCAGCAGCCCCTCACTGACTAGCGCCTCCTACAATGAGCAGTTCTTC
CASSPSLTSASYNEQFF
>NA|NA|TRBV18|TRBJ1-1
TGTGCCAGCTCACCACAGGGAACGTTTGAAGCTTTCTTT
CASSPQGTFEAFF
>NA|NA|TRBV27|TRBJ2-7
TGTGCCAGCAGTTCCAATTACGAGCAGTACTTC
CASSSNYEQYF
>TRBD1|NA|TRBV6-1|TRBJ2-7
TGTGCCAGCAGAGAAGACAGGGGGCCATTCTCCTACGAGCAGTACTTC
CASREDRGPFSYEQYF
>NA|NA|TRBV28|TRBJ2-7
TGTGCCAGCAGCCCCAGGGTGGGCTACGAGCAGTACTTC
CASSPRVGYEQYF
>TRBD2|NA|TRBV4-3|TRBJ2-2
TGCGCCAGCAGCCGAACTAGCGGGGGGAACACCGGGGAGCTGTTTTTT
CASSRTSGGNTGELFF
>NA|once|TRBV10-2|TRBJ2-7
TGCGCCGCAGGGGGGGACACAATCTACGAGCAGTACTTC
CAAGGDTIYEQYF
>NA|NA|TRBV6-5|TRBJ2-7
TGTGCCAGCAGTTTTACTAAGGGCTACGAGCAGTACTTC
CASSFTKGYEQYF
>NA|NA|TRBV27|TRBJ1-2
TGTGCCACCGGGGCTTCCCTCACTGGTGGCTACACCTTC
CATGASLTGGYTF
>TRBD1|NA|TRBV28|TRBJ1-2
TGTGCCAGCAGGAGACAGGGATCTAACTATGGCTACACCTTC
CASRRQGSNYGYTF
>NA|NA|TRBV25-1|TRBJ1-4
TGTGCCAGCTTGGATCATCTGAACGAAAAACTGTTTTTT
CASLDHLNEKLFF
>NA|NA|TRBV10-3|TRBJ2-2
TGTGCCATCAGTGACTCTACCGGGGAGCTGTTTTTT
CAISDSTGELFF
>NA|NA|TRBV2|TRBJ2-7
TGTGCCAGCAGTGAATCCGGGTGGGGCTACGAGCAGTACTTC
CASSESGWGYEQYF
>TRBD2|NA|TRBV5-1|TRBJ2-6
TGCGCCAGCAGCGGGGGCCGAGGGAGCGGGGGCCTGGGAGCGGGTTTTTCTGGGGCCAACGTCCTGACTTTC
CASSGGRGSGGLGAGFSGANVLTF
>NA|NA|TRBV11-2|TRBJ1-1
TGTGCCAGCAGCCAATGGTCAGGGAACACTGAAGCTTTCTTT
CASSQWSGNTEAFF
>TRBD1|medium-sized|TRBV27|TRBJ2-7
TGTGCCAGCAGTTTAACCCTCGGGACAGGGGGACTCGAGCAGTACTTC
CASSLTLGTGGLEQYF
>TRBD1|NA|TRBV6-4|TRBJ1-2
TGTGCCAGCAGTCCCGGGACAGGCGGATATGGCTACACCTTC
CASSPGTGGYGYTF
>TRBD1|NA|TRBV6-8|TRBJ1-4
TGTGCCAGCAGCAGGGGGGCGGAAAAACTGTTTTTT
CASSRGAEKLFF